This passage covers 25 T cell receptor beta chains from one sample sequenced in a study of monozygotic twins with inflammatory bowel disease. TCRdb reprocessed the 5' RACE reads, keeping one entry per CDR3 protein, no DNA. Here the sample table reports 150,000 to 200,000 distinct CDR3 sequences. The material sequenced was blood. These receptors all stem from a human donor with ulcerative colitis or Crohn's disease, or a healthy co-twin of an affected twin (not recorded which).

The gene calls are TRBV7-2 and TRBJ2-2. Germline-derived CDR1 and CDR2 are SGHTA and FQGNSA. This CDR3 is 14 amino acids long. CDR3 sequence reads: CASSLNWRTGELFF. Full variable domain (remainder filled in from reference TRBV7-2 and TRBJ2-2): GAGVSQSPSNKVTEKGKDVELRCDPISGHTALYWYRQSLGQGLEFLIYFQGNSAPDKSGLPSDRFSAERTGGSVSTLTIQRTQQEDSAVYLCASSLNWRTGELFFGEGSRLTVL.

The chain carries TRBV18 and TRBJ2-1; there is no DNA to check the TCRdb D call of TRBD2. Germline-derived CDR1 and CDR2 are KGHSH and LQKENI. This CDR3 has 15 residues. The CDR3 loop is CASSQGLYPYNEQFF.

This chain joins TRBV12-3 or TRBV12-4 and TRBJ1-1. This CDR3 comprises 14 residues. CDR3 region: CASTLGGGGTEAFF.

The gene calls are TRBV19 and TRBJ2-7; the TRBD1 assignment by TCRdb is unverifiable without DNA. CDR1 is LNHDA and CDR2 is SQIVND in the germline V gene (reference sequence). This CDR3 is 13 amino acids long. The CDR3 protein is CASSPGQNYEQYF.

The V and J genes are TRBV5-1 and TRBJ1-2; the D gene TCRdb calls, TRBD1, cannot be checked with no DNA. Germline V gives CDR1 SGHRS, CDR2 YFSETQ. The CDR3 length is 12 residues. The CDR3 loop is CASSLAGDGYTF.

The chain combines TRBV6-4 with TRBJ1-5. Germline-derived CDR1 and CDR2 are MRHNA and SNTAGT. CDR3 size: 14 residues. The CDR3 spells CASSENREGQPQHF.

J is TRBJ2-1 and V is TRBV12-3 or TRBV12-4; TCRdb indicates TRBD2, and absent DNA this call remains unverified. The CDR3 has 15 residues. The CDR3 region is CASSLETSRLAEQFF.

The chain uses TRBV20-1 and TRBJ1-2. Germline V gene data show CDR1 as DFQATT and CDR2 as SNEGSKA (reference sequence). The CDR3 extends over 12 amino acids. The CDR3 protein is CSASQRNYGYTF.

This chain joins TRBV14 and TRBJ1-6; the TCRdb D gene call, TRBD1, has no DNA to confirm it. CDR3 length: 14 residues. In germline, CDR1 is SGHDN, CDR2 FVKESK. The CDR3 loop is CASSQETSLSPLHF.

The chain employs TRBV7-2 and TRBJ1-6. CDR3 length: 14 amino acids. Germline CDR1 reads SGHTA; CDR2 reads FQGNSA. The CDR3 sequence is CASSSQAGIRALHF.

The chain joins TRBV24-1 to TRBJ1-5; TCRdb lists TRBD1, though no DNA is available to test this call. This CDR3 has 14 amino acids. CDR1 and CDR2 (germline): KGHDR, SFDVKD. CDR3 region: CATSDAGLGQPQHF.

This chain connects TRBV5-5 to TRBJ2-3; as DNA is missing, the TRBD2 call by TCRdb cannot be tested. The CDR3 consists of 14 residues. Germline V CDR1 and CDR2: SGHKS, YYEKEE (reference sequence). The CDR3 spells CASSPTGLADTQYF.

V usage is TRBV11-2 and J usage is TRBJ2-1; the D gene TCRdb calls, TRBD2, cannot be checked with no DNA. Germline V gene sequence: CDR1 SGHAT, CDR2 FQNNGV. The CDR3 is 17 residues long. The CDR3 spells CASSSALAGSSYNEQFF.

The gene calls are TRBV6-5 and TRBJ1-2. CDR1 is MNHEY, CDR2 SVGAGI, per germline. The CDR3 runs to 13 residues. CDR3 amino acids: CASSRDGYYGYTF.

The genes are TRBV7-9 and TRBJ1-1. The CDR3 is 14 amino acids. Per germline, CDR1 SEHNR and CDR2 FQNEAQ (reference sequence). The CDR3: CTSSKTSRNTEAFF.

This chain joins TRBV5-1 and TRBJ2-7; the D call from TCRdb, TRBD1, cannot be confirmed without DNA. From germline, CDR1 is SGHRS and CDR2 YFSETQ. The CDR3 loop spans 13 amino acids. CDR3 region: CASSFQTGDEQYF.

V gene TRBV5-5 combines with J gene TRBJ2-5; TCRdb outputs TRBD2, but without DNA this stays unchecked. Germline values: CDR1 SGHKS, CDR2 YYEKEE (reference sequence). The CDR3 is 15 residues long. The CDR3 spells CASSLDGRRGETQYF. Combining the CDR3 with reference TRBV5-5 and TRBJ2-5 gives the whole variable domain DAGVTQSPTHLIKTRGQQVTLRCSPISGHKSVSWYQQVLGQGPQFIFQYYEKEERGRGNFPDRFSARQFPNYSSELNVNALLLGDSALYLCASSLDGRRGETQYFGPGTRLLVL.

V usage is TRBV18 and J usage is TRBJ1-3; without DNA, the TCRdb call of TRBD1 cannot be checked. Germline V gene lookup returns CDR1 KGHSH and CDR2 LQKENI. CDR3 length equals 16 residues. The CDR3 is CASSPNREISGNTIYF.

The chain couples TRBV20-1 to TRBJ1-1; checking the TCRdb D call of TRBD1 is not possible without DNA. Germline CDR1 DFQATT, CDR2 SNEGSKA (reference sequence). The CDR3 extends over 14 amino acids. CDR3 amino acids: CSASPPVTNTEAFF.

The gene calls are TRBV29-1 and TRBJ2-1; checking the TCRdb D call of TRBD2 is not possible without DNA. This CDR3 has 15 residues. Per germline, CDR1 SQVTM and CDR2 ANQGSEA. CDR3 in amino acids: CSVEAPAGVSDEQFF.

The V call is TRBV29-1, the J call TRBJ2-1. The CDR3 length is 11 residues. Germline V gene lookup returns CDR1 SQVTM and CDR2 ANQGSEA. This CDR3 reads CSVSVYNEQFF.

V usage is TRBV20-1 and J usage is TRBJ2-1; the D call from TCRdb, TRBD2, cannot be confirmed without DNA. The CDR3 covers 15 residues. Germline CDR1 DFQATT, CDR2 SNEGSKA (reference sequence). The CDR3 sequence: CSATRAGSSYNEQFF.

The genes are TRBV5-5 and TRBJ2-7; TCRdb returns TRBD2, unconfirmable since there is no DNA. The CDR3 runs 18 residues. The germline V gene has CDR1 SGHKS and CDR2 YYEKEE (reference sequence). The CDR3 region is CASSLAGTSGSGGYEQYF.

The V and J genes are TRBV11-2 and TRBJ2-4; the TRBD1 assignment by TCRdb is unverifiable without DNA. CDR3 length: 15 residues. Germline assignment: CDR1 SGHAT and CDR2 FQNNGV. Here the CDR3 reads CASSPLQGPKNIQYF.

The CDR3 region is CASSPESSGNTIYF. The genes are TRBV18 and TRBJ1-3. The germline V gene encodes CDR1 KGHSH and CDR2 LQKENI. The CDR3 loop spans 14 amino acids.